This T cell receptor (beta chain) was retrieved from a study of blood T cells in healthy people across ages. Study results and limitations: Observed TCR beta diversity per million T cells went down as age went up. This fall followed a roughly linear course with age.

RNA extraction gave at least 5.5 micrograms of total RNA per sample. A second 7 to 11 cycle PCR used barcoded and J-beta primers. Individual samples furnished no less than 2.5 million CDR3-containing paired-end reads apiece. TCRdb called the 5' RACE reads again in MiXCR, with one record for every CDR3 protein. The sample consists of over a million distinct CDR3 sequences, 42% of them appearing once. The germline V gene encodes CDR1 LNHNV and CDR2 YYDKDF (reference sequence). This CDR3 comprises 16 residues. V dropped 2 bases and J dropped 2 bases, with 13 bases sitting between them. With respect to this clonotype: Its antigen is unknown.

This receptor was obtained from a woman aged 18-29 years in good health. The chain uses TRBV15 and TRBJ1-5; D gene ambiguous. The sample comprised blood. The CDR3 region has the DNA TGTGCCACCAGCAGAAAAACCGCCTATGGCAATCAGCCCCAGCATTTT. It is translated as CATSRKTAYGNQPQHF.